The 4 T cell receptor beta chains in this list originate from one sample, sequenced in a study of T cells in Graves' hyperthyroidism and ophthalmopathy. The TCR beta CDR3 regions underwent amplification using RNA transcripts as the source. The HTBI set primed first-round TCR CDR3 RT-PCR. TCRdb independently ran MiXCR on the multiplex PCR reads; one entry per CDR3 protein. This table has hundreds of thousands of distinct CDR3 sequences, roughly a quarter appearing once. Sample: blood. The source is a woman in her 30s with Graves' ophthalmopathy.

In its sample, this clonotype was seen a few times. A much larger clone differs by one base, so this may be a read error. V gene TRBV2 combines with J gene TRBJ2-5; D may be TRBD1 (8 bases). V was cut by 8 bases and J by 5 bases, with 21 bases left in between. CDR1 is SNHLY and CDR2 is FYNNEI in the germline V gene. The CDR3 covers 15 residues. CDR3 bases: TGTGCCAGCGGTTACGAGACAGGGGAGGGGGAGACCCAGTACTTC. This sequence encodes CASGYETGEGETQYF.

At least ten counts were recorded for this clonotype. The chain is built from TRBV12-3 or TRBV12-4 and TRBJ1-1; 8 bases match TRBD1. The CDR3 loop spans 14 amino acids. V trimming: 5 bases; J trimming: 5 bases; junction bases outside the gene matches: 7. CDR3 loop: CASSHPGGGTEAFF. In DNA form, the CDR3 reads TGTGCCAGCAGTCATCCAGGGGGCGGAACTGAAGCTTTCTTT.

This clonotype was counted many times. The chain couples TRBV29-1 to TRBJ1-2, with 9 bases that match TRBD1. J gave up 7 bases and V 3 bases, and 9 bases lay outside the gene matches. CDR3 length: 14 amino acids. CDR1 and CDR2 (germline): SQVTM, ANQGSEA. This CDR3 is CSVDDYRDRVGYTF. The DNA of the CDR3 is TGCAGCGTTGACGACTACCGGGACAGGGTTGGCTACACCTTC.

V is TRBV19 and J is TRBJ1-5; D is undetermined. V was pared by 10 bases and J by 0 bases, with 22 bases between. CDR1 and CDR2 from the germline V gene are LNHDA and SQIVND (reference sequence). The CDR3 contains 17 residues. The CDR3 nucleotides read TGTGCCACCATGGCTGTTTTCGAGCAGGTTAGCAATCAGCCCCAGCATTTT. This sequence encodes CATMAVFEQVSNQPQHF.